Shown below are 29 T cell receptor beta chains from a single sample sequenced in a study of T cell changes during pregnancy in multiple sclerosis. Sequenced by immunoSEQ multiplex PCR; TCRdb stores in-frame clones only, minus some. The profile shows 70,000 to 95,000 clones, around 92% of them singletons. The material was peripheral blood, obtained in the third trimester of pregnancy. Every receptor here comes from a female donor with multiple sclerosis, enrolled in a pregnancy study.

The J gene is TRBJ1-2, the V gene TRBV29-1; D call uncertain. Germline V lookup: CDR1 SQVTM, CDR2 ANQGSEA. The length of the CDR3 is 11 residues. With 5 bases removed from V and 4 bases from J, the gap between germline ends came to 8 bases. CDR3 sequence (DNA): TGCAGCGTTTCAGGAAGCTATGGCTACACCTTC. Protein sequence: CSVSGSYGYTF.

Only a few counts were recorded for this clone. This rearrangement joins TRBV7-8 to TRBJ1-2; possibly TRBD1 for D (5 bases). Trimming removed 8 bases at V and 8 bases at J, with 18 bases between. Germline CDR1 and CDR2: SGHVS and FQNEAQ. The CDR3 is made up of 13 amino acids. This chain's CDR3 is CASETPGGVGYTF. The DNA of the CDR3 is TGTGCCAGCGAGACTCCCGGGGGGGTAGGCTACACCTTC.

The chain employs TRBV7-2 and TRBJ1-2; 8 bases match TRBD1. This CDR3 is 18 amino acids long. V gave up 6 bases and J gave up 3 bases; unmatched junction bases: 18. Germline CDR1 is SGHTA and CDR2 is FQGNSA. CDR3 region: CASRPQTGAQIFHYGYTF. CDR3 sequence (DNA): TGTGCCAGCAGGCCACAGACAGGGGCCCAAATTTTCCACTATGGCTACACCTTC.

The CDR3 loop is CASSLFNQVNTEAFF. CDR3 in DNA: TGTGCCAGCAGTTTATTCAACCAGGTGAACACTGAAGCTTTCTTT. The rearrangement joins TRBV28 to TRBJ1-1; no clear D gene. The CDR3 spans 15 residues. Germline CDR1 and CDR2: MDHEN and SYDVKM. V was trimmed by 1 base and J by 0 bases, leaving 9 bases between them.

The V call is TRBV9, the J call TRBJ2-7, with TRBD2 matching over 8 bases. The germline V gene encodes CDR1 SGDLS and CDR2 YYNGEE. Unmatched junction bases numbered 5, after V lost 0 bases and J lost 6 bases. The CDR3 has 14 residues. The CDR3 bases are TGTGCCAGCAGCGTAGAAGGTAGCGGGGTCGAGCAGTACTTC. Encoded protein: CASSVEGSGVEQYF.

The chain recombines TRBV7-6 with TRBJ2-7; the match to TRBD2 covers 10 bases. Per the germline V gene, CDR1 is SGHVS and CDR2 is FNYEAQ. This CDR3 contains 13 residues. The ends lost 5 bases at V and 6 bases at J; junction bases unmatched: 4. The CDR3 bases are TGTGCCAGCAGCCCTAGGACTAGCGGCGAGCAGTACTTC. It encodes CASSPRTSGEQYF.

The DNA of the CDR3 is TGCGCCAGCAGCTTGACGGGGAACGACTGGCAGCCCCAGCATTTT. This encodes CASSLTGNDWQPQHF. This chain joins TRBV5-1 and TRBJ1-5; D uncertain. Germline V lookup: CDR1 SGHRS, CDR2 YFSETQ. The V end was cut by 1 base, the J end by 7 bases, with 15 bases between. This CDR3 region has 15 residues.

This chain joins TRBV5-4 and TRBJ2-7; TRBD2 aligns across 7 bases. CDR3 size: 14 residues. The germline gives CDR1 SGHNT, CDR2 YYREEE (reference sequence). Trimming cost V 1 base and J 4 bases; bases outside gene matches: 5. In nucleotides, the CDR3 is TGTGCCAGCAGCTTGTATCAGGGAGGGTACGAGCAGTACTTC. Translated: CASSLYQGGYEQYF. Supplemented by reference TRBV5-4 and TRBJ2-7, the full variable domain reads ETGVTQSPTHLIKTRGQQVTLRCSSQSGHNTVSWYQQALGQGPQFIFQYYREEENGRGNFPPRFSGLQFPNYSSELNVNALELDDSALYLCASSLYQGGYEQYFGPGTRLTVT.

CDR3 DNA: TGTGCCAGCACAGGGGGCGAGATGTCCCCCTACGAGCAGTACTTC. It is translated as CASTGGEMSPYEQYF. The V call is TRBV6-1, the J call TRBJ2-7, with 8 bases that match TRBD1. CDR1 is MNHNS, CDR2 SASEGT, per germline. The V segment lost 7 bases and the J segment 2 bases; nucleotides outside the gene matches: 10. CDR3 length: 15 amino acids.

CDR3 in DNA: TGTGCCAGCAGTGTATCATTGGCGGGATCCCCCTACGAGCAGTACTTC. Translating it yields CASSVSLAGSPYEQYF. This chain connects TRBV6-1 to TRBJ2-7; maybe TRBD2 (6 bases). This CDR3 region has 16 residues. V was cut by 4 bases and J by 2 bases, with 18 bases left in between. The germline V gene has CDR1 MNHNS and CDR2 SASEGT.

The V and J genes are TRBV6-1 and TRBJ1-3; no clear D. This CDR3 spans 17 amino acids. Germline lookup yields CDR1 MNHNS and CDR2 SASEGT. Deletions cut 4 bases from V and 2 bases from J, with 18 bases between. The CDR3 coding sequence is TGTGCCAGCAGTGCAACGACTGCACCTGGCCCTGGAAACACCATATATTTT. This translates into CASSATTAPGPGNTIYF.

The chain is built from TRBV5-1 and TRBJ2-1; TRBD1 aligns across 7 bases. This CDR3 is built from 15 residues. Germline trimming cut 3 bases from V and 8 bases from J; bases unmatched to any gene: 11. In germline, CDR1 is SGHRS, CDR2 YFSETQ. The CDR3 protein is CASSWGDRVADEQFF. As DNA, the CDR3 is TGCGCCAGCAGCTGGGGCGACAGGGTTGCGGATGAGCAGTTCTTC.

J is TRBJ2-7 and V is TRBV2, with D maybe TRBD2 (6 bases). The CDR3 totals 15 residues. CDR1 and CDR2 from the germline V gene are SNHLY and FYNNEI. With 6 bases removed from V and 4 bases from J, the gap between germline ends came to 19 bases. The CDR3 nucleotides read TGTGCCAGCAGGGTCTTGTCCGGGAGCACGTACGAGCAGTACTTC. Translation gives CASRVLSGSTYEQYF.

The V and J genes are TRBV10-3 and TRBJ1-2; D is perhaps TRBD1 (5 bases). The CDR3 runs to 15 residues. With 3 bases removed from V and 4 bases from J, the gap between germline ends came to 15 bases. CDR1 is ENHRY and CDR2 is SYGVKD in the germline V gene. In DNA form, the CDR3 reads TGTGCCATCAGTGAATTCCAGGGAGGGGTCTATGGCTACACCTTC. Its translation: CAISEFQGGVYGYTF.

This clone was seen just once. The gene calls are TRBV7-9 and TRBJ2-1, with TRBD2 identical over 9 bases. Germline CDR1 SEHNR, CDR2 FQNEAQ (reference sequence). V dropped 1 base and J dropped 6; count of bases not matched to a gene: 4. The CDR3 loop spans 15 amino acids. The CDR3 DNA reads TGTGCCAGCAGCTTAGTGGTAGCGGGAGTCAATGAGCAGTTCTTC. Translation gives CASSLVVAGVNEQFF.

This chain connects TRBV6-5 to TRBJ2-7; a weak D match, TRBD1 (6 bases). V gave up 6 bases and J gave up 4 bases, with 16 bases separating them. This CDR3 is built from 14 residues. Looked up from germline, CDR1 is MNHEY and CDR2 is SVGAGI. The CDR3 loop is CASRDTGSRYEQYF. Here the CDR3 DNA reads TGTGCCAGCAGGGATACAGGGTCCCGGTACGAGCAGTACTTC.

The rearrangement links TRBV5-6 to TRBJ2-1; D is perhaps TRBD2 (6 bases). Germline values: CDR1 SGHDT, CDR2 YYEEEE. The CDR3 runs 12 residues. The V and J ends lost 3 bases and 6 bases respectively, with 7 bases between them. Here the CDR3 reads CASSWGVNEQFF. The CDR3, as DNA: TGTGCCAGCAGCTGGGGGGTCAATGAGCAGTTCTTC.

The chain combines TRBV7-9 with TRBJ1-1, with 10 bases lining up with TRBD1. This CDR3 has 15 residues. Unmatched junction bases numbered 6, after V lost 5 bases and J lost 3 bases. Germline-derived CDR1 and CDR2 are SEHNR and FQNEAQ (reference sequence). CDR3 DNA sequence: TGTGCCAGCAGCCCGTGGACAGGGGGGGACACTGAAGCTTTCTTT. Protein product: CASSPWTGGDTEAFF.

The chain links TRBV7-8 to TRBJ2-2; 8 positions agree with TRBD2. V gave up 3 bases and J gave up 0 bases; unmatched junction bases: 3. The germline V gene encodes CDR1 SGHVS and CDR2 FQNEAQ. The CDR3 has 16 residues. The CDR3 here is CASSFTSGANTGELFF. CDR3 DNA sequence: TGTGCCAGCAGCTTTACTAGCGGCGCGAACACCGGGGAGCTGTTTTTT.

The CDR3 coding sequence is TGTGCCAGCAGCTTAGGGGACAGGGGTGCCTACGAGCAGTACTTC. Encoded protein: CASSLGDRGAYEQYF. V gene TRBV7-6 combines with J gene TRBJ2-7, with 10 nucleotides matching TRBD1. From germline, CDR1 is SGHVS and CDR2 FNYEAQ. The CDR3 extends over 15 amino acids. J was trimmed by 2 bases and V by 1 base; bases with no gene match: 2.

The gene calls are TRBV5-4 and TRBJ2-7; D is unclear. Germline CDR1 reads SGHNT; CDR2 reads YYREEE (reference sequence). V was clipped by 0 bases and J by 0 bases, with 10 bases between them. The CDR3 runs 15 residues. The CDR3 sequence is CASSLEWASSYEQYF. CDR3 DNA sequence: TGTGCCAGCAGCTTGGAATGGGCCTCCTCCTACGAGCAGTACTTC.

This chain links TRBV28 with TRBJ1-2, with a tentative D call TRBD1 (5 bases). The CDR3 spans 15 residues. V was shortened by 6 bases and J by 0 bases, with 14 bases between the two germline ends. CDR1 and CDR2 from the germline V gene are MDHEN and SYDVKM. This CDR3 reads CASSRGGEANYGYTF. The CDR3, as DNA: TGTGCCAGCAGCCGAGGAGGGGAAGCTAACTATGGCTACACCTTC.

For the CDR3, the DNA is TGCAGCGTCGAGACAGGTGTTAATCAGCCCCAGCATTTT. The encoded protein is CSVETGVNQPQHF. The chain links TRBV29-1 to TRBJ1-5; a weak D match, TRBD1 (6 bases). Trimming left V 6 bases short and J 4 bases short, with 13 bases between. The length of the CDR3 is 13 residues. Looked up from germline, CDR1 is SQVTM and CDR2 is ANQGSEA. Full variable domain (missing parts from reference TRBV29-1 and TRBJ1-5): SAVISQKPSRDICQRGTSLTIQCQVDSQVTMMFWYRQQPGQSLTLIATANQGSEATYESGFVIDKFPISRPNLTFSTLTVSNMSPEDSSIYLCSVETGVNQPQHFGDGTRLSIL.

The rearrangement joins TRBV25-1 to TRBJ2-1, with 7 positions matching TRBD2. The germline CDR1 and CDR2 sequences are MGHDK and SYGVNS. The CDR3 runs 17 residues. Losses at the gene ends were 1 base for V and 6 bases for J; bases not matched to a gene: 12. CDR3 in DNA: TGTGCCAGCAGTGAATGGAGACTAAGCGGGATGGGCAATGAGCAGTTCTTC. Translation: CASSEWRLSGMGNEQFF.

As for this clone: Mismatch with germline at one junction end may stem from a read error. The genes are TRBV27 and TRBJ2-7; TRBD1 matches at 7 bases. The CDR3 contains 12 residues. CDR1 and CDR2 (germline): MNHEY, SMNVEV (reference sequence). DNA for the CDR3: TGTGCCAGCGGTTTACAGGGGTCCGAGCAGTACTTC. As protein: CASGLQGSEQYF.

V usage is TRBV21-1 and J usage is TRBJ2-7; the listed D gene, TRBD2, was not tested against the DNA. TRBV21-1 constitutes a pseudogene. This CDR3 contains 17 residues. CDR3 DNA: TGTGCCAGCAGCAAAGAAAACGGACTACCTTACTCCTACGAGCAGTACTTC. Translated: CASSKENGLPYSYEQYF.

The chain combines TRBV10-3 with TRBJ2-7; a weak D match, TRBD2 (5 bases). The CDR3 covers 16 residues. Germline CDR1 is ENHRY and CDR2 is SYGVKD. V dropped 3 bases and J dropped 7 bases, with 22 bases sitting between them. The CDR3 sequence is CAISEASRVSTGEQYF. The CDR3 DNA reads TGTGCCATCAGTGAAGCGTCTAGAGTCTCGACGGGGGAGCAGTACTTC.

This clone was counted only a few times. The chain combines TRBV27 with TRBJ2-1, with TRBD1 matching over 10 bases. After removal of 5 bases from V and 5 bases from J, the junction contained 9 bases not matched to a gene. The CDR3 runs 16 residues. The germline V gene encodes CDR1 MNHEY and CDR2 SMNVEV (reference sequence). The DNA for the CDR3 is TGTGCCAGCAGTGATTTTAGACAGGGGGCAAACAATGAGCAGTTCTTC. Residues: CASSDFRQGANNEQFF.

The chain links TRBV19 to TRBJ1-1; D perhaps matches TRBD1 (6 bases). Germline V gene data show CDR1 as LNHDA and CDR2 as SQIVND (reference sequence). There are 16 residues in the CDR3. V was pared by 5 bases and J by 5 bases, with 21 bases between. The CDR3 nucleotides are TGTGCCAGTAGTTATACTTTTACAGGGAGACGTACTGAAGCTTTCTTT. Translating it yields CASSYTFTGRRTEAFF.